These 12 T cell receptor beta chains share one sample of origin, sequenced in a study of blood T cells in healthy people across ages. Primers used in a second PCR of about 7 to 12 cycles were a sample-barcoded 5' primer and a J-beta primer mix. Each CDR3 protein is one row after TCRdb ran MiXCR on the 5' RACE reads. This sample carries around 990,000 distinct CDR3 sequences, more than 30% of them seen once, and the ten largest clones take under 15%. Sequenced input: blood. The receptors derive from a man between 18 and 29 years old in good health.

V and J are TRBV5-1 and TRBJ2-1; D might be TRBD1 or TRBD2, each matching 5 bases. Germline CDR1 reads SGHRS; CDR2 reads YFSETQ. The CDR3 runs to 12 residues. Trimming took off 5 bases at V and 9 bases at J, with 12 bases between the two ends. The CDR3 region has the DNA TGCGCCAGCAGGGAGGACAAATCTGAGCAGTTCTTC. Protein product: CASREDKSEQFF.

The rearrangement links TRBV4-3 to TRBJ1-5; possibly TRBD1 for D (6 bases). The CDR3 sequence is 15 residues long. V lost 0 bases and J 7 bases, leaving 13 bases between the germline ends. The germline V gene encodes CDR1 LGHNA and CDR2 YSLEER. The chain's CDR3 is CASSQDSGAGQPQHF. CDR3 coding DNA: TGCGCCAGCAGCCAAGATTCAGGGGCCGGGCAGCCCCAGCATTTT.

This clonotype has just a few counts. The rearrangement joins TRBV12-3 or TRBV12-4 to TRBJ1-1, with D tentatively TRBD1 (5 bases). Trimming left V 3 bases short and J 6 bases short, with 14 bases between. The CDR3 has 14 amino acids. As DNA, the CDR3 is TGTGCCAGCAGTTTGTCACAGGATCCCGCTGAAGCTTTCTTT. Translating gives CASSLSQDPAEAFF.

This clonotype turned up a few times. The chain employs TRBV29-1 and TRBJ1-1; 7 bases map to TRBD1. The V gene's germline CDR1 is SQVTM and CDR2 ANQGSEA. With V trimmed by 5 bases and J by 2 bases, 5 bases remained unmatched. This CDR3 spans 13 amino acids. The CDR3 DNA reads TGCAGCGTTACGGGACAGAGCAACACTGAAGCTTTCTTT. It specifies CSVTGQSNTEAFF. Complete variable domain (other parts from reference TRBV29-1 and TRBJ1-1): SAVISQKPSRDICQRGTSLTIQCQVDSQVTMMFWYRQQPGQSLTLIATANQGSEATYESGFVIDKFPISRPNLTFSTLTVSNMSPEDSSIYLCSVTGQSNTEAFFGQGTRLTVV.

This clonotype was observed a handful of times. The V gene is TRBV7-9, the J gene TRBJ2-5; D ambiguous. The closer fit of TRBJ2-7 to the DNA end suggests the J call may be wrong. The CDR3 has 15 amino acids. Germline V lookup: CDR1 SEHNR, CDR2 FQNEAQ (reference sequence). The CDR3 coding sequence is TGTGCCAGCAGCGCGGCTTTGGGGAATTTATACGAGCAGTACTTC. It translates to CASSAALGNLYEQYF.

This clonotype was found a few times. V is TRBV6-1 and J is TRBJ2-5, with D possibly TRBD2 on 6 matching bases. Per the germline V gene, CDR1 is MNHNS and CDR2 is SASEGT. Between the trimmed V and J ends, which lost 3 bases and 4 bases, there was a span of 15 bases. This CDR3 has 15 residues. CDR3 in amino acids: CASSDMGGPGETQYF. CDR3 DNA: TGTGCCAGCAGTGACATGGGAGGTCCCGGAGAGACCCAGTACTTC.

CDR3 amino acids: CASSYWGANQPQHF. CDR3 bases: TGTGCCAGCAGTTATTGGGGGGCCAATCAGCCCCAGCATTTT. V and J are TRBV6-2 or TRBV6-3 and TRBJ1-5, with a possible D match to TRBD1 (6 bases). The CDR3 sequence is 14 residues long. Germline CDR1 reads MNHEY; CDR2 reads SVGEGT. Trimming took 3 bases from V and 3 from J, leaving 9 bases between them.

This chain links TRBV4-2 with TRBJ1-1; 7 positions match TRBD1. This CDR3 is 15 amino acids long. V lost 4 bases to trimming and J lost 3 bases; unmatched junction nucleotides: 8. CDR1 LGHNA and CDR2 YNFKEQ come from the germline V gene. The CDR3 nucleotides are TGTGCCAGCAGCCCCCAGGGGGGGAGGCACACTGAAGCTTTCTTT. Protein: CASSPQGGRHTEAFF.

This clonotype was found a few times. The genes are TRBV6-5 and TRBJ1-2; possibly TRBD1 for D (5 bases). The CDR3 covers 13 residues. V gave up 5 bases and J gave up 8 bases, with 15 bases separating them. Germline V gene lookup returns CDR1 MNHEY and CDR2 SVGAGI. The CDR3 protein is CASSPRQGSGYTF. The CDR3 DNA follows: TGTGCCAGCAGTCCCCGGCAGGGAAGCGGCTACACCTTC.

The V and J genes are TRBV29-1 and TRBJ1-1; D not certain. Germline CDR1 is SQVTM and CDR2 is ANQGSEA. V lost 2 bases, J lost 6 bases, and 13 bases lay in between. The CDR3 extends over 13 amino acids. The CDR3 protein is CSVEREAPAEAFF. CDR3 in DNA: TGCAGCGTTGAAAGGGAGGCCCCGGCTGAAGCTTTCTTT.

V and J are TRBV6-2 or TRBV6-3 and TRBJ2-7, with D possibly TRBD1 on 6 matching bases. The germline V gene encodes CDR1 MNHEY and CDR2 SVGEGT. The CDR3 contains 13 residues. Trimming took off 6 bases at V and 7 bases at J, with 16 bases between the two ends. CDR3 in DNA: TGTGCCAGCAGCCGGGACATATACAATGAGCAGTACTTC. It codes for CASSRDIYNEQYF.

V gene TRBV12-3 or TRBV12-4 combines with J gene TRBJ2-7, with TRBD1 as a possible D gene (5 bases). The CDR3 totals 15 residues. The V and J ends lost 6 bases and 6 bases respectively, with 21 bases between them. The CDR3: CASSPTTVGSAEQYF. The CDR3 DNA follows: TGTGCCAGCAGCCCTACGACAGTGGGATCGGCCGAGCAGTACTTC.